A single sample gave rise to the 29 T cell receptor beta chains below, sequenced in a study of chemoradiotherapy in HPV16-positive cancers. This table comes from immunoSEQ multiplex PCR, and its TCRdb copy is limited to in-frame clones, with some not included. The sample contains 10,000 to 15,000 clones, around 80% of which appear only once. This sample was gathered from a patient who underwent chemoradiotherapy. Receptors were obtained from a human donor with HPV-associated anogenital cancer.

The chain employs TRBV5-1 and TRBJ1-1, with TRBD1 as a possible D gene (5 bases). Trimming left V 6 bases short and J 7 bases short, with 16 bases between. CDR1 and CDR2 from the germline V gene are SGHRS and YFSETQ. CDR3 length: 13 residues. CDR3: CASNFQGQDEAFF. For the CDR3, the DNA is TGCGCCAGCAACTTCCAGGGCCAGGATGAAGCTTTCTTT.

The rearrangement uses TRBV6-1 and TRBJ1-1, with D perhaps TRBD1 (5 bases). The CDR3 runs 14 residues. The V end was cut by 2 bases, the J end by 10 bases, with 17 bases between. Per germline, CDR1 MNHNS and CDR2 SASEGT. The CDR3 nucleotides read TGTGCCAGCAGTGAAAGGAGTAAGGGGCTGGGAGCTTTCTTT. This encodes CASSERSKGLGAFF.

V gene TRBV4-2 combines with J gene TRBJ1-6; possible D gene TRBD1, 6 bases. Germline CDR1 LGHNA, CDR2 YNFKEQ. The CDR3 totals 16 residues. V shed 0 bases and J shed 12 bases, with 18 bases lying between them. Written as DNA, the CDR3 is TGTGCCAGCAGCCAAGAGTCGACAGGCGCCGGGGGACCCCTCCACTTT. This sequence encodes CASSQESTGAGGPLHF.

The rearrangement uses TRBV14 and TRBJ2-1; 9 nucleotides align to TRBD1. V trimming: 6 bases; J trimming: 2 bases; junction bases outside the gene matches: 5. Germline-derived CDR1 and CDR2 are SGHDN and FVKESK. The CDR3 consists of 15 residues. Here the CDR3 DNA reads TGTGCCAGCAGTCTTCGACAGGGGGCCTACAATGAGCAGTTCTTC. Residues: CASSLRQGAYNEQFF.

The J gene is TRBJ2-2, the V gene TRBV6-4, with D maybe TRBD1 (6 bases). Per the germline V gene, CDR1 is MRHNA and CDR2 is SNTAGT. Trimming shortened V by 7 bases and J by 2 bases, and 8 bases separated the two germline ends. This CDR3 comprises 13 residues. In DNA, the CDR3 is TGTGCCAGCATGGGACAAAACACCGGGGAGCTGTTTTTT. Translating it yields CASMGQNTGELFF.

This rearrangement joins TRBV28 to TRBJ2-5; no reliable D call. Germline CDR1 reads MDHEN; CDR2 reads SYDVKM. This CDR3 spans 12 amino acids. V was trimmed by 5 bases and J by 3 bases, leaving 7 bases between them. CDR3 in DNA: TGTGCCAGCAGTCTCTTCGAAGAGACCCAGTACTTC. It codes for CASSLFEETQYF.

The chain is built from TRBV28 and TRBJ1-2, with D tentatively TRBD1 (5 bases). The CDR3 runs to 12 residues. Germline values: CDR1 MDHEN, CDR2 SYDVKM. V was clipped by 5 bases and J by 8 bases, with 12 bases between them. The CDR3: CASSHGTTGYTF. Written as DNA, the CDR3 is TGTGCCAGCAGTCATGGGACGACCGGCTACACCTTC.

V gene TRBV6-1 combines with J gene TRBJ2-5; TRBD2 matches 8 bases. Germline-derived CDR1 and CDR2 are MNHNS and SASEGT. The trim removed 2 bases at V and 5 bases at J, leaving 4 bases unmatched. The CDR3 sequence is 14 residues long. For the CDR3, the DNA is TGTGCCAGCAGTGAACGGGGGGGAGGGGAGACCCAGTACTTC. Its translation: CASSERGGGETQYF.

The J gene is TRBJ1-1, the V gene TRBV7-9; D is unresolved. The CDR3 contains 14 residues. Germline loops: CDR1 SEHNR, CDR2 FQNEAQ (reference sequence). The ends were cut back, 2 bases at V and 5 bases at J, with 12 bases in the middle. This CDR3 is CASSLSRAGTEAFF. Written as DNA, the CDR3 is TGTGCCAGCAGCTTAAGCCGGGCGGGGACTGAAGCTTTCTTT.

The sample holds a few counts of this clone. The CDR3 loop reads CASSQGLAGPWEQYF. Written as DNA, the CDR3 is TGTGCCAGCAGCCAGGGACTAGCGGGGCCGTGGGAGCAGTACTTC. The rearrangement uses TRBV7-3 and TRBJ2-7; 13 bases fit TRBD2. The CDR3 runs to 15 residues. CDR1 and CDR2 (germline): SGHTA, FQGTGA. After removal of 5 bases from V and 7 bases from J, the junction contained 8 bases not matched to a gene.

The CDR3 region has the DNA TGTGCCAGCAGGGACCGGGGGGGGAGCTCCTACAATGAGCAGTTCTTC. Amino acid sequence: CASRDRGGSSYNEQFF. The chain links TRBV7-2 to TRBJ2-1, with 8 nucleotides matching TRBD2. The CDR3 loop spans 16 amino acids. Germline V gene sequence: CDR1 SGHTA, CDR2 FQGNSA. V trimming: 6 bases; J trimming: 0 bases; junction bases outside the gene matches: 7.

The chain joins TRBV2 to TRBJ2-1; 10 positions match TRBD1. The germline gives CDR1 SNHLY, CDR2 FYNNEI. V dropped 4 bases and J dropped 2; count of bases not matched to a gene: 2. This CDR3 is 15 amino acids long. DNA of the CDR3: TGTGCCAGCAGTGGACAGGGGGCAACCTACAATGAGCAGTTCTTC. This gives the protein CASSGQGATYNEQFF.

The sample holds a few counts of this clone. The chain joins TRBV7-2 to TRBJ2-3; 7 positions match TRBD2. Germline lookup yields CDR1 SGHTA and CDR2 FQGNSA. J was trimmed by 2 bases and V by 1 base; bases with no gene match: 12. The CDR3 runs to 18 residues. DNA of the CDR3: TGTGCCAGCAGCTTAGAATGGGACTATACAACCCTCACAGATACGCAGTATTTT. This encodes CASSLEWDYTTLTDTQYF.

The rearrangement uses TRBV19 and TRBJ2-5, with a possible D match to TRBD2 (5 bases). CDR1 is LNHDA, CDR2 SQIVND, per germline (reference sequence). This CDR3 contains 14 residues. V lost 3 bases, J lost 6 bases, and 14 bases lay in between. CDR3 DNA: TGTGCCAGTAGTATTGGAGGTACAGAAAAGACCCAGTACTTC. This codes for CASSIGGTEKTQYF.

The gene calls are TRBV5-6 and TRBJ2-7, with D hard to call. The CDR3 length is 14 residues. The ends were cut back, 2 bases at V and 6 bases at J, with 15 bases in the middle. From germline, CDR1 is SGHDT and CDR2 YYEEEE. CDR3 residues: CASSFGSPTSEQYF. For the CDR3, the DNA is TGTGCCAGCAGCTTCGGGTCACCGACCTCCGAGCAGTACTTC.

On this clone itself: Additional DNA sequences in this sample encode the identical CDR3. The rearrangement uses TRBV6-6 and TRBJ1-1; unclear D gene. Germline CDR1 is MNHNY and CDR2 is SVGAGI (reference sequence). V lost 2 bases to trimming and J lost 1 base, with 5 bases between them. This CDR3 is built from 13 residues. CDR3 residues: CASSYGGNTEAFF. The CDR3, as DNA: TGTGCCAGCAGTTACGGAGGGAACACTGAAGCTTTCTTT.

The chain uses TRBV29-1 and TRBJ2-5, with D possibly being TRBD1 or TRBD2 (5 bases each). The CDR3 has 13 amino acids. Germline V gene data show CDR1 as SQVTM and CDR2 as ANQGSEA. Trimming removed 3 bases at V and 5 bases at J, with 13 bases between. CDR3 nucleotide sequence: TGCAGCGTTGATGGGGGTAGGCTTGAGACCCAGTACTTC. As protein: CSVDGGRLETQYF.

CDR3 sequence reads: CASSTQAGNNNSPLHF. CDR3 DNA: TGTGCCAGCAGCACGCAAGCCGGGAACAATAATTCACCCCTCCACTTT. The V gene is TRBV7-8, the J gene TRBJ1-6; D unclear. Germline loops: CDR1 SGHVS, CDR2 FQNEAQ. CDR3 size: 16 residues. Trimming left V 5 bases short and J 5 bases short, with 16 bases between.

This sequence joins TRBV6-4 and TRBJ2-1; no firm D call. This CDR3 contains 16 residues. Germline V gene sequence: CDR1 MRHNA, CDR2 SNTAGT. The germline V and J ends were trimmed by 0 bases and 0 bases, with 9 bases remaining between them. In DNA, the CDR3 is TGTGCCAGCAGTGACTCGAAGGTTAGCTCCTACAATGAGCAGTTCTTC. It specifies CASSDSKVSSYNEQFF.

The chain is built from TRBV30 and TRBJ1-2, with TRBD1 identical over 7 bases. Trimming took 2 bases from V and 4 from J; bases not matched to a gene: 4. This CDR3 has 13 residues. Per the germline V gene, CDR1 is GTSNPN and CDR2 is SVGIG (reference sequence). CDR3 sequence reads: CAWSTGQSYGYTF. In DNA, the CDR3 is TGTGCCTGGAGTACGGGACAGTCCTATGGCTACACCTTC.

The count of this clone is one. J is TRBJ2-6 and V is TRBV5-6; D is unclear. Trimming took 0 bases from V and 1 from J, leaving 14 bases between them. Germline loops: CDR1 SGHDT, CDR2 YYEEEE. The CDR3 is 18 residues long. The CDR3, as DNA: TGTGCCAGCAGCTTGGTGGGCCTCGAAGAGTCTGGGGCCAACGTCCTGACTTTC. Translated, it gives CASSLVGLEESGANVLTF.

The gene calls are TRBV6-4 and TRBJ1-5; D is possibly TRBD1 (5 bases). V was pared by 5 bases and J by 0 bases, with 14 bases between. The CDR3 runs 16 residues. The germline CDR1 and CDR2 sequences are MRHNA and SNTAGT. The CDR3 DNA reads TGTGCCAGCAGTAACGACAGTAAGTATAGCAATCAGCCCCAGCATTTT. Translated, it gives CASSNDSKYSNQPQHF.

This clone was detected once. The chain recombines TRBV5-6 with TRBJ2-1; 9 nucleotides match TRBD1. Germline lookup yields CDR1 SGHDT and CDR2 YYEEEE. The V and J ends lost 4 bases and 12 bases, in that order; junction bases with no gene match: 2. This CDR3 contains 11 residues. This chain's CDR3 is CASSPGQGQFF. The CDR3 DNA reads as TGTGCCAGCAGCCCGGGACAGGGGCAGTTCTTC.

V is TRBV2 and J is TRBJ2-7; D perhaps matches TRBD2 (5 bases). V was shortened by 2 bases and J by 2 bases, with 16 bases between the two germline ends. The CDR3 extends over 16 amino acids. Germline loops: CDR1 SNHLY, CDR2 FYNNEI. CDR3 nucleotide sequence: TGTGCCAGCAGTGAATATGGACTCAGTACCACCTACGAGCAGTACTTC. Its protein is CASSEYGLSTTYEQYF.

The chain carries TRBV6-6 and TRBJ1-2; a weak D match, TRBD1 (6 bases). Germline V gene data show CDR1 as MNHNY and CDR2 as SVGAGI (reference sequence). This CDR3 has 16 amino acids. Trimming shortened V by 5 bases and J by 4 bases, and 20 bases separated the two germline ends. CDR3 residues: CASSPSTIGGLYGYTF. The CDR3 DNA reads as TGTGCCAGCAGTCCCTCCACCATCGGGGGCCTCTATGGCTACACCTTC.

The rearrangement links TRBV7-2 to TRBJ2-3, with a weak D call TRBD1 (5 bases). There are 12 residues in the CDR3. Trimming shortened V by 5 bases and J by 7 bases, and 10 bases separated the two germline ends. Germline CDR1 reads SGHTA; CDR2 reads FQGNSA. CDR3 DNA: TGTGCCAGCAGCCCCCAGGGAAATACGCAGTATTTT. Translated: CASSPQGNTQYF.

This sequence joins TRBV11-2 and TRBJ2-7; D is undetermined. The CDR3 extends over 14 amino acids. V lost 2 bases, J lost 6 bases, and 14 bases lay in between. Germline V gives CDR1 SGHAT, CDR2 FQNNGV. The CDR3 sequence: CASSLHGQICEQYF. CDR3 nucleotide sequence: TGTGCCAGCAGCTTACACGGGCAGATCTGCGAGCAGTACTTC.

This rearrangement joins TRBV5-4 to TRBJ2-7; possibly TRBD1 or TRBD2 for D (7 bases each). Germline CDR1 and CDR2: SGHNT and YYREEE (reference sequence). The germline V and J ends were trimmed by 4 bases and 7 bases, with 18 bases remaining between them. This CDR3 has 14 residues. CDR3 loop: CASSGQGGLREQYF. For the CDR3, the DNA is TGTGCCAGCAGCGGTCAGGGGGGGCTAAGGGAGCAGTACTTC.

The chain couples TRBV6-1 to TRBJ2-1, with 9 positions matching TRBD2. In germline, CDR1 is MNHNS, CDR2 SASEGT. The CDR3 length is 15 residues. Losses at the gene ends were 6 bases for V and 7 bases for J; bases not matched to a gene: 10. CDR3 amino acids: CASRSSGVVKNEQFF. For the CDR3, the DNA is TGTGCCAGCAGGTCTAGCGGGGTGGTAAAAAATGAGCAGTTCTTC.